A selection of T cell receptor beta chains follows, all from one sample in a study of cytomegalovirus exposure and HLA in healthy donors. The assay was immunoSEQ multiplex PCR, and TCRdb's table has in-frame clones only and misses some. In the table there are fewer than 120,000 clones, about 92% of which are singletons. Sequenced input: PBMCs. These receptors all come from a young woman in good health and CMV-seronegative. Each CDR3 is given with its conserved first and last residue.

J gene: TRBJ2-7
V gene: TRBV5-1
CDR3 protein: CASSLNQQGTGEQYF

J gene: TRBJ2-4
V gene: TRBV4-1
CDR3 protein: CASMSDLENIQYF

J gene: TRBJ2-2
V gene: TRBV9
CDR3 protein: CASSVLEGQGSGELFF

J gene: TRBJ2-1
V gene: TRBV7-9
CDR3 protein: CASSLAGREQFF

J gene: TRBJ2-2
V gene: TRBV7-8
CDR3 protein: CASSQEWGRGELFF

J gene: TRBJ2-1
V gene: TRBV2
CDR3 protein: CASRNWTGDSYNEQFF

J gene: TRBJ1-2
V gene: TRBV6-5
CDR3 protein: CASSSGQNYGYTF

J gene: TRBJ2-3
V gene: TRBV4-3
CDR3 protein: CASSQDRDSHTDTQYF

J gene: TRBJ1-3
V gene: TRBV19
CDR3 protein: CASSITTGSGNTIYF

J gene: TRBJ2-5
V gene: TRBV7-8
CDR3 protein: CASSLGRVRSQETQYF

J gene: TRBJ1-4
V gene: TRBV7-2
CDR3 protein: CASRGGRRLFF

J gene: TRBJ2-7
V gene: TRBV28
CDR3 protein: CASSEGYEQYF

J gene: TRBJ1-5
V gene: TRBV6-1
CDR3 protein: CASSEYPGPINQPQHF

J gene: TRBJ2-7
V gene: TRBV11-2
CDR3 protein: CASSLVQREDSHEQYF

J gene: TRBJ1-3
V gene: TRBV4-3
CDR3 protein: CASSQDGSPSGNTIYF

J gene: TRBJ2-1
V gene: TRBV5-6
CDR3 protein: CASRDGAGPGRPYNEQFF

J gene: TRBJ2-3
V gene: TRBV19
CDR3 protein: CASSRTSGLETDTQYF

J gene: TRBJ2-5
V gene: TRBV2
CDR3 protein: CASQAVTVRDTQYF

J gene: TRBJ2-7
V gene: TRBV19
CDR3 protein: CASRSFFGHTAEEQYF

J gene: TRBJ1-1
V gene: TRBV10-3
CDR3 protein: CAITTGENTEAFF

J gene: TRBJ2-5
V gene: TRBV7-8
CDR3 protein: CASSLGLAGGQGAQYF

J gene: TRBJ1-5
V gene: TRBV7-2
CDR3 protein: CASSLGRGLGQPQHF

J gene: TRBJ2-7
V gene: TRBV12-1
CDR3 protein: CASSFRQFYEQYF

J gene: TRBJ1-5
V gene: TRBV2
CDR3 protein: CASSIQGNQPQHF

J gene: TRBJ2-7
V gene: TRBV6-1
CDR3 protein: CASRGLSSYEQYF

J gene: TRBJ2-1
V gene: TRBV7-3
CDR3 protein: CASSPTSVSGGAYNEQFF

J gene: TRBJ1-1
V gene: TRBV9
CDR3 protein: CASSDTGAGDTEAFF

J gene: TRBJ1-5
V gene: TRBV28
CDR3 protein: CASSPLQDRSNQPQHF

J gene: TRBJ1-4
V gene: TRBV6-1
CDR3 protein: CASSGTGGSYEKLFF

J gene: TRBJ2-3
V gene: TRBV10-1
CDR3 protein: CASSGQGATDTQYF

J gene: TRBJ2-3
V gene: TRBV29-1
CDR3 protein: CSVVVAGGTDTQYF

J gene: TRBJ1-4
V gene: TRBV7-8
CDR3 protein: CASRPGTGDEKLFF

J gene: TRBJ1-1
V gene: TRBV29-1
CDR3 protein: CGADTEAFF

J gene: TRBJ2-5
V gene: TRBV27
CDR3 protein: CASSLGQRGDQETQYF

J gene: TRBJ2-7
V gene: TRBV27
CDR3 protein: CASSLSAGREQYF

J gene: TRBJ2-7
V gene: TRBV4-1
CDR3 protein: CASSHPVAGSAYEQYF

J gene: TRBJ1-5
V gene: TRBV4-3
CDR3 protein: CASSQEWGGNQPQHF

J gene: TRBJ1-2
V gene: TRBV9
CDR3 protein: CASSVDLAGPAYGYTF

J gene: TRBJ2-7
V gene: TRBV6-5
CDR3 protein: CASTATSSAPNEQYF

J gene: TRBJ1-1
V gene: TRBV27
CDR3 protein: CVSMGDMNTEAFF

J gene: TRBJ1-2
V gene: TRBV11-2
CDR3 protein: CASSTTQGEGYTF

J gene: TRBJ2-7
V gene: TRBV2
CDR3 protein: CASSARRGQGAYEQYF

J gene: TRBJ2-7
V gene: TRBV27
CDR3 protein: CASSLSGQGAEQYF

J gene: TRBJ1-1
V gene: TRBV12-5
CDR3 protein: CASGSLTFILDTEAFF

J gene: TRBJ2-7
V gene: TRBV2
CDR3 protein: CASNHREAYEQYF

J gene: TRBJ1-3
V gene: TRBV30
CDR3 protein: CAWSNIFGFNSGNTIYF

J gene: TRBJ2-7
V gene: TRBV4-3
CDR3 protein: CASSPRGPGEQYF

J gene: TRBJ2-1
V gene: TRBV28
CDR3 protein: CASSRLDRELSSGLFF

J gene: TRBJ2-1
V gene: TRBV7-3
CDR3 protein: CASSLNRDNEQFF

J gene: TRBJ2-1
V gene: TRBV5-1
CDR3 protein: CASSLDAAGVEQFF

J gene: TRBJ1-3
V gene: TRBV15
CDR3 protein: CATSRDLGQFSGNTIYF

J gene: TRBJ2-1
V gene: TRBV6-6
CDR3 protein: CASRPGLAGADEQFF